Listed here are 16 T cell receptor beta chains from one sample, sequenced in a study of lymphopenia after photon versus proton radiotherapy. Data came from immunoSEQ multiplex PCR; TCRdb stores just in-frame clones and leaves some out. The table shows approximately 150,000 clones, with 88% occurring only once. The sample in question was peripheral blood, obtained from a patient treated with photon-based radiotherapy. These receptors all come from a man aged 45-65 years with gastric cancer.

This clone was observed a single time. The rearrangement links TRBV11-2 to TRBJ2-1; D call uncertain. The CDR3 extends over 17 amino acids. The germline gives CDR1 SGHAT, CDR2 FQNNGV. Trimming removed 5 bases at V and 0 bases at J, with 17 bases between. The CDR3 spells CASSRLTASSSYNEQFF. In nucleotides, the CDR3 is TGTGCCAGCAGCCGGTTGACTGCATCGAGCTCCTACAATGAGCAGTTCTTC.

The gene calls are TRBV6-5 and TRBJ2-7; tentatively, D is TRBD1 or TRBD2 (6 bases each). Trimming removed 2 bases at V and 6 bases at J, with 11 bases between. The length of the CDR3 is 13 residues. Germline loops: CDR1 MNHEY, CDR2 SVGAGI. The CDR3 loop is CASSYEGGREQYF. The CDR3 DNA follows: TGTGCCAGCAGTTACGAGGGGGGACGCGAGCAGTACTTC.

This sequence joins TRBV11-2 and TRBJ2-1; 9 nucleotides line up with TRBD2. V lost 5 bases, J lost 6 bases, and 8 bases stayed unmatched. The germline gives CDR1 SGHAT, CDR2 FQNNGV. This CDR3 comprises 15 residues. The CDR3 spells CASSLRTSEGNEQFF. Written as DNA, the CDR3 is TGTGCCAGCAGCCTACGGACTAGCGAGGGCAATGAGCAGTTCTTC.

The chain recombines TRBV19 with TRBJ2-2; 7 nucleotides agree with TRBD1. The CDR3 consists of 17 residues. The junction had 8 bases not matched to a gene; V was cut back by 3 bases and J by 1 base. Per germline, CDR1 LNHDA and CDR2 SQIVND (reference sequence). The CDR3 region has the DNA TGTGCCAGTAGTATGGGGAACAGGGGTGGGAACACCGGGGAGCTGTTTTTT. Amino acids: CASSMGNRGGNTGELFF.

The gene calls are TRBV4-1 and TRBJ1-1; D is perhaps TRBD1 (6 bases). With 0 bases removed from V and 4 bases from J, the gap between germline ends came to 12 bases. Germline CDR1 reads MGHRA; CDR2 reads YSYEKL. The CDR3 extends over 15 amino acids. Here the CDR3 reads CASSQDQGSGTEAFF. CDR3 DNA: TGCGCCAGCAGCCAAGATCAGGGGTCGGGCACTGAAGCTTTCTTT.

This chain uses TRBV5-1 with TRBJ2-4, with 8 bases lining up with TRBD2. V trimming: 0 bases; J trimming: 5 bases; junction bases outside the gene matches: 4. The CDR3 has 15 residues. The germline V gene encodes CDR1 SGHRS and CDR2 YFSETQ. CDR3 sequence reads: CASSLAGGPENIQYF. In DNA form, the CDR3 reads TGCGCCAGCAGCTTGGCGGGAGGGCCGGAAAACATTCAGTACTTC.

The chain joins TRBV5-1 to TRBJ2-1, with 15 bases fitting TRBD2. Losses at the gene ends were 4 bases for V and 7 bases for J; bases not matched to a gene: 12. The CDR3 length is 18 residues. The germline CDR1 and CDR2 sequences are SGHRS and YFSETQ. CDR3 coding DNA: TGCGCCAGCAGCCGGGGACTAGCGGGGGGCCCATCCAGAAATGAGCAGTTCTTC. Translated, it gives CASSRGLAGGPSRNEQFF.

The chain joins TRBV27 to TRBJ2-3, with no clear D. The CDR3 contains 13 residues. Germline V gene data show CDR1 as MNHEY and CDR2 as SMNVEV (reference sequence). Trimming pared 1 base from V and 3 bases from J, leaving 5 bases between. As DNA, the CDR3 is TGTGCCAGCAGTTTATGGGCAACAGATACGCAGTATTTT. Translating it yields CASSLWATDTQYF.

This clone was picked up a small number of times. The chain employs TRBV2 and TRBJ1-1; tentative D call: TRBD1 (6 bases). The CDR3 has 15 residues. V lost 6 bases, J lost 0 bases, and 14 bases lay in between. Germline CDR1 reads SNHLY; CDR2 reads FYNNEI. CDR3 protein: CASRPRGHLNTEAFF. CDR3 nucleotide sequence: TGTGCCAGCAGACCAAGGGGACACCTGAACACTGAAGCTTTCTTT.

This clone has only a few counts. The J gene is TRBJ1-5, the V gene TRBV15; no clear D. Germline CDR1 is LNHNV and CDR2 is YYDKDF (reference sequence). The CDR3 spans 12 residues. V was pared by 4 bases and J by 3 bases, with 4 bases between. CDR3 DNA: TGTGCCACCAGCAACCACAATCAGCCCCAGCATTTT. Residues: CATSNHNQPQHF.

The V and J genes are TRBV9 and TRBJ1-2, with D perhaps TRBD1 (6 bases). CDR3 length equals 15 residues. Between the trimmed V and J ends, which lost 4 bases and 0 bases, there was a span of 13 bases. Germline CDR1 is SGDLS and CDR2 is YYNGEE. Here the CDR3 reads CASSRLQGSNYGYTF. DNA of the CDR3: TGTGCCAGCAGCAGACTACAGGGATCTAACTATGGCTACACCTTC.

This clone was recorded a few times. Other DNA sequences in the same sample also yield this CDR3. V and J are TRBV9 and TRBJ1-3; D call uncertain. Trimming took 3 bases from V and 5 from J, leaving 3 bases between them. Germline V gives CDR1 SGDLS, CDR2 YYNGEE. There are 11 residues in the CDR3. The chain's CDR3 is CASSDRNTIYF. The CDR3 DNA reads as TGTGCCAGCAGCGACAGAAACACCATATATTTT.

The chain employs TRBV6-1 and TRBJ2-7; perhaps D is TRBD1 or TRBD2 (5 bases each). The V and J ends lost 6 bases and 5 bases respectively, with 11 bases between them. The CDR3 sequence is 12 residues long. Germline V lookup: CDR1 MNHNS, CDR2 SASEGT. CDR3 loop: CASRGDSHEQYF. The CDR3 coding sequence is TGTGCCAGCAGGGGGGATTCTCACGAGCAGTACTTC.

The rearrangement joins TRBV19 to TRBJ1-5, with 9 bases fitting TRBD1. The CDR3 runs to 16 residues. The V gene end was trimmed by 4 bases and the J gene end by 1 base; junction bases not matched to a gene: 5. The germline gives CDR1 LNHDA, CDR2 SQIVND (reference sequence). The CDR3 DNA reads TGTGCCAGTAGTACCTTAGACAGGGGGAGCAATCAGCCCCAGCATTTT. This sequence encodes CASSTLDRGSNQPQHF. The full variable domain, completed using reference TRBV19 and TRBJ1-5, is DGGITQSPKYLFRKEGQNVTLSCEQNLNHDAMYWYRQDPGQGLRLIYYSQIVNDFQKGDIAEGYSVSREKKESFPLTVTSAQKNPTAFYLCASSTLDRGSNQPQHFGDGTRLSIL.

This sequence joins TRBV19 and TRBJ2-7; 7 bases agree with TRBD1. Germline V gives CDR1 LNHDA, CDR2 SQIVND (reference sequence). The CDR3 spans 14 residues. After removal of 6 bases from V and 3 bases from J, the junction contained 8 bases not matched to a gene. The CDR3 nucleotides are TGTGCCAGTAGCCTTACCGGGACAGACTACGAGCAGTACTTC. Its protein product is CASSLTGTDYEQYF.

The rearrangement joins TRBV11-2 to TRBJ1-4; 8 bases are shared with TRBD1. Looked up from germline, CDR1 is SGHAT and CDR2 is FQNNGV. With V trimmed by 1 base and J by 7 bases, 2 bases remained unmatched. This CDR3 has 14 residues. CDR3 sequence (DNA): TGTGCCAGCAGCTTAGGGACAGGGCGTGAAAAACTGTTTTTT. Encoded protein: CASSLGTGREKLFF.